The TCR beta chain under discussion was sequenced for a study of T-cell reconstitution after alpha-beta-depleted transplantation in children. Unique molecular identifiers featured in how the TCRbeta library was prepared. MiXCR was run by TCRdb on the PCR reads, yielding one entry per CDR3 protein. The sample includes about 460,000 distinct CDR3 sequences, around 12% seen only once; the top ten take around 6%. J gave up 4 bases and V 6 bases, and 1 base lay outside the gene matches. Looked up from germline, CDR1 is DFQATT and CDR2 is SNEGSKA (reference sequence). The CDR3 runs 12 residues. This clonotype was observed many times.

The chain links TRBV20-1 to TRBJ1-4, with 8 nucleotides matching TRBD1. The TCR comes from a human donor who donated a stem cell graft to a child with combined immunodeficiency. Sequencing was performed on PBMCs from the stem cell graft donor, taken from the stem cell graft. The CDR3 loop is CSAGQGNEKLFF. The CDR3 region has the DNA TGCAGTGCCGGACAGGGTAATGAAAAACTGTTTTTT.